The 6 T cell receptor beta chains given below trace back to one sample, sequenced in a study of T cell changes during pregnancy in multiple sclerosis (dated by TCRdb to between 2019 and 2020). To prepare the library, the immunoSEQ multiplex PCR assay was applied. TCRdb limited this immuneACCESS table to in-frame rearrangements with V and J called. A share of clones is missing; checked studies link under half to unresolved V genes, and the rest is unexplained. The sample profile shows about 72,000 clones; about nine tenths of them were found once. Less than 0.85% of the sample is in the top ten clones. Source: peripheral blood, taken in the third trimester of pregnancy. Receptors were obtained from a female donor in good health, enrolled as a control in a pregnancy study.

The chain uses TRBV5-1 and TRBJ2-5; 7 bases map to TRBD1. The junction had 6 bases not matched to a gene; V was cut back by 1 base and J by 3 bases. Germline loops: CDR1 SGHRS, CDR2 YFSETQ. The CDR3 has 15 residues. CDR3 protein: CASSLRTGGKETQYF. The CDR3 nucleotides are TGCGCCAGCAGCTTGCGGACAGGTGGAAAAGAGACCCAGTACTTC.

This CDR3 is CASSLYGGTDTQYF. CDR3 nucleotides: TGTGCCAGCAGCTTGTATGGGGGGACAGATACGCAGTATTTT. V gene TRBV5-6 combines with J gene TRBJ2-3; a weak D match, TRBD2 (6 bases). Trimming removed 1 base at V and 3 bases at J, with 9 bases between. The CDR3 runs to 14 residues. The germline V gene encodes CDR1 SGHDT and CDR2 YYEEEE.

The DNA of the CDR3 is TGTGCCAGCAAGACGGCGGGGCTTAGTAAAAACAATGAGCAGTTCTTC. Amino acids: CASKTAGLSKNNEQFF. This chain uses TRBV27 with TRBJ2-1; perhaps TRBD2 as D (6 bases). The CDR3 extends over 16 amino acids. Trimming took off 7 bases at V and 5 bases at J, with 21 bases between the two ends. CDR1 is MNHEY, CDR2 SMNVEV, per germline (reference sequence).

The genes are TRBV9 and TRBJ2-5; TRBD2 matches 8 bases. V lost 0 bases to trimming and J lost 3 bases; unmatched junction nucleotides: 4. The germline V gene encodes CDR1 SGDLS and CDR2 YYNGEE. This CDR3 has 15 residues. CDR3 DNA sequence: TGTGCCAGCAGCGTAGCGGGAGGGCCGGAAGAGACCCAGTACTTC. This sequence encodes CASSVAGGPEETQYF.

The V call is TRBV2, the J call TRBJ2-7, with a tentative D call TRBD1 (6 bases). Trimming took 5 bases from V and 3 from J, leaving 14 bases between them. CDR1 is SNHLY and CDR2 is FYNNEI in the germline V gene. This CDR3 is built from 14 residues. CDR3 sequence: CASSRQGSDYEQYF. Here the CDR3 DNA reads TGTGCCAGCAGTAGGCAGGGGAGCGACTACGAGCAGTACTTC.

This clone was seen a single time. DNA for the CDR3: TGTGCCTGGAGCCGCGGGGGGGCGTCCTACGAGCAGTACTTC. Protein product: CAWSRGGASYEQYF. V and J are TRBV30 and TRBJ2-7; TRBD2 aligns across 9 bases. The CDR3 sequence is 14 residues long. V trimming: 3 bases; J trimming: 1 base; junction bases outside the gene matches: 4. Germline CDR1 reads GTSNPN; CDR2 reads SVGIG (reference sequence).